Below, one T cell receptor beta chain is given with its context. Antigen: not known. Sequencing was performed with immunoSEQ multiplex PCR; in TCRdb, only in-frame clones are kept and a portion is missing. This sample carries fewer than 800,000 clones, roughly 90% of them seen once, and the ten largest clones take roughly 1.5%. The data derive from a study of Ad26.COV2.S vaccination and SARS-CoV-2 variants. Across the whole study: By the intramuscular route, Ad26.COV2.S was given once, or twice 56 days apart. Study-wide results and caveats: Placebo recipients trailed vaccine recipients in spike-specific TCR breadth.

Treatment described: approximately 18 received Ad26.COV2.S at low or high dose, single or two shots; 5 received placebo; per-sample allocation not given. Samples were taken on day 63 after the first vaccine or placebo injection. V lost 7 bases and J lost 1; bases outside the gene matches: 2. The CDR3 is made up of 14 amino acids. Germline values: CDR1 SNHLY, CDR2 FYNNEI. The J gene is TRBJ2-1, the V gene TRBV2; 9 bases align to TRBD2. The input for sequencing was peripheral blood, taken in a trial of Ad26.COV2.S vaccine versus placebo. The clonotype was recovered from a person between 18 and 65 years old who received the Ad26.COV2.S COVID-19 vaccine or a placebo. CDR3 sequence (DNA): TGTGCCAGCATAGCGGGGGAATCCTACAATGAGCAGTTCTTC. Protein: CASIAGESYNEQFF. The full variable domain, in which reference TRBV2 and TRBJ2-1 provide the parts outside the CDR3, is EPEVTQTPSHQVTQMGQEVILRCVPISNHLYFYWYRQILGQKVEFLVSFYNNEISEKSEIFDDQFSVERPDGSNFTLKIRSTKLEDSAMYFCASIAGESYNEQFFGPGTRLTVL.